Sequencing of this TCR beta chain was carried out in a study of blood T cells in healthy people across ages. Study results and caveats: Diversity of TCR beta per million T cells declined in a roughly linear way with age. Bulk PBMC profiling left naive and antigen-experienced comparisons inconclusive.

This clonotype was counted between two and nine times. Its antigen is undetermined. The CDR3 loop spans 18 amino acids. From germline, CDR1 is SGHTA and CDR2 FQGNSA. Trimming removed 4 bases from V and 5 bases from J; junction bases left unmatched: 11. With a J-beta primer mix and a sample-barcoded 5' primer, a second PCR ran 7 to 11 cycles. Every molecule of cDNA carried a tag from a template-switch adaptor with 12 random nucleotides. TCRdb independently ran MiXCR on the 5' RACE reads; one entry per CDR3 protein. The data show roughly 800,000 distinct CDR3 sequences, with over 45% seen just once and roughly 22% held by the top ten.

Sequencing was done on a sample of blood. V and J are TRBV7-2 and TRBJ2-5, with 15 bases identical to TRBD2. The TCR was taken from a man aged 30-40 years in good health. The CDR3 sequence is CASSSDPGLAGGWETQYF. In DNA form, the CDR3 reads TGTGCCAGCAGCTCGGATCCGGGACTAGCGGGAGGTTGGGAGACCCAGTACTTC.